The T cell receptor beta chain under discussion was sequenced for a study of PD-1 blockade in classical Hodgkin lymphoma (dated by TCRdb to the early 2020s). Regarding the research as a whole: Nivolumab dosing was 3 mg/kg intravenously every 2 weeks, continuing until either disease progression or unacceptable toxicity. The study used CyTOF and TCR beta sequencing to define a peripheral blood immune signature of response to PD-1 blockade in classical Hodgkin lymphoma. What the authors observed across the whole study: Baseline TCR diversity was reported to be lower in newly diagnosed patients than in healthy donors, and even lower in relapsed/refractory patients. Trial patients achieving complete response had baseline diversity similar to newly diagnosed patients, whereas partial responders and progressors had significantly lower diversity. CD4+ but not CD8+ TCR diversity rose significantly by C4D1 (p=0.0027 vs p=0.16), most apparent in complete responders (p=0.02). Only a single clinical trial cohort was studied, and what caused the repertoire differences, possibly disease activity or prior therapy, remained undefined. Lower diversity was observed in patients in whom nivolumab was started less than 1 year after ASCT, and these patients were excluded from later analyses so that confounding by immune reconstitution would be avoided.

CDR1 and CDR2 were assigned from the germline V gene as SGHRS and YFSETQ. Inclusive of the bounding cysteine and phenylalanine, the CDR3 is 14 residues long. The read is trimmed to its CDR3 DNA, 42 bases read in frame from base 1. The V and J ends are trimmed by 2 bases and 0 bases, leaving 8 bases between them. About this clone itself: The target of this receptor is not known. Base quality data are lacking; no much larger clone is found one base away.

Genomic DNA was isolated using the Qiagen DNeasy kit from unsorted PBMCs as well as from negatively selected CD4+ and CD8+ fractions. Amplification of TCR beta CDR3 regions was done by immunoSEQ multiplex PCR with primers that anneal to V and J segments. A synthetic immune receptor repertoire was used to minimize amplification bias, and any remaining bias was removed computationally after sequencing. Per the original workflow: Repertoire diversity was quantified as the Shannon entropy index using custom Python scripts. Unsorted, CD4+ and CD8+ repertoires were examined separately, except in combined analyses, for which CD4+ and CD8+ sequences were merged in silico. A clone was considered expanded if an increase in frequency of at least 2-fold after treatment relative to C1D1 was found, and a pseudocount of 0.5 was applied to clones undetected at baseline. Clones with 0 or 1 copy at C1D1 were classified as singleton clones, and clones with 2 or more copies were classified as non-singleton clones. Clones expanded in unsorted samples were labelled as CD4+, CD8+ or unknown by matching protein sequences in sorted samples from the same patient. Wilcoxon tests on paired samples were used to test changes in diversity from C1D1 to C4D1. In TCRdb, the immuneACCESS table is reduced to in-frame sequences with V and J assigned. These tables do not hold every clone; where another copy was compared, an unresolved V gene accounts for under half, and the others remain unexplained. V and J calls and clone size are copied from that table; D and trimming were computed from the DNA. The table for this sample lists around 25,000 clones; less than 75% of them were counted only once. Less than 35% of the sample belongs to the ten largest clones.

In the paper's terms, the time point label means: cycle 4 day 1 (C4D1), after 6 weeks of nivolumab. Every trial patient had relapsed following autologous stem cell transplantation, and prior brentuximab vedotin exposure was what differed among cohorts A, B and C. A total of 50 to 70 patients with relapsed/refractory classical Hodgkin lymphoma made up the trial cohort, and each patient's best overall response was complete response, partial response or progressive disease. Trial patients were treated with single-agent nivolumab in the multi-cohort phase II CheckMate 205 trial. An independent review committee assessed best overall response by applying the 2007 International Working Group response criteria. Trial PBMCs were obtained immediately prior to nivolumab initiation (C1D1) and on therapy at cycle 2 day 1 and cycle 4 day 1. After peripheral blood was drawn into 8 mL Vacutainer Cell Preparation Tubes, PBMCs were isolated by centrifugation and then cryopreserved.

The sample was peripheral blood mononuclear cells (PBMCs), taken before the fourth cycle of nivolumab. The source is a human donor with classical Hodgkin lymphoma. The chain employs TRBV5-1 and TRBJ1-2; the D gene lacks a confident call. The CDR3 corresponds to CASSFETPNYGYTF. The nucleotide sequence reads as follows: TGCGCCAGCAGCTTTGAAACCCCTAACTATGGCTACACCTTC.